This T cell receptor (beta chain) was sequenced in a study of blood T cells in healthy people across ages. A second PCR of roughly 7 to 11 cycles used a sample-barcoded 5' primer and a J-beta primer mix. TCRdb recomputed calls from the 5' RACE reads with MiXCR, one row per CDR3 protein. The data hold hundreds of thousands of distinct CDR3 sequences, with roughly 56% observed a single time. V was trimmed by 6 bases and J by 0 bases, leaving 16 bases between them. The CDR3 has 15 residues. Germline assignment: CDR1 SQVTM and CDR2 ANQGSEA. V usage is TRBV29-1 and J usage is TRBJ2-3; TRBD2 is a possible D gene (7 bases). The TCR originated in a man between 35 and 55 years old in good health. The specimen sequenced was blood. CDR3 in DNA: TGCAGCGTGCCACCGGGGGGCGTGAGCACAGATACGCAGTATTTT. Its translation is CSVPPGGVSTDTQYF.